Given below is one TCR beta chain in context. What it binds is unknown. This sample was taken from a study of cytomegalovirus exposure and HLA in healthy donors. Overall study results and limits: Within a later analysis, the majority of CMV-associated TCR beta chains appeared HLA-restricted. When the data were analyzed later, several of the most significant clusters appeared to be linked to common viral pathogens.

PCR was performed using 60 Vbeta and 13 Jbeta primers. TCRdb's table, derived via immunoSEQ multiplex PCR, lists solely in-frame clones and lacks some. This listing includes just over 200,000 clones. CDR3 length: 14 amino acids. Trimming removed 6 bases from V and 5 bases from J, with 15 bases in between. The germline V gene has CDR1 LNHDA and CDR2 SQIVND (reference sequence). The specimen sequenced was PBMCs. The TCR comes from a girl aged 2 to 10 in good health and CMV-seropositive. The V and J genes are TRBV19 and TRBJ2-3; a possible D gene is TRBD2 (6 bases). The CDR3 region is CASSDTGDRDTQYF. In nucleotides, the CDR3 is TGTGCCAGTAGCGACACGGGGGATAGAGATACGCAGTATTTT.